Given below is one T cell receptor beta chain in context. Its antigen target is currently unknown. Base qualities are not at hand, and no much larger clone is one base apart. Healthy HIV-negative adults with no recently reported acute infections or vaccinations were included as donors. Every donor was a Caucasian adult living in Nashville, Tennessee, USA. CD4+ T cells were enriched by magnetic negative selection; naive cells were then positively selected on CD45RA, and the negative fraction formed the memory subset. Blood was obtained by leukapheresis, after which PBMCs were separated by Ficoll-Histopaque density gradient centrifugation and cryopreserved in liquid nitrogen vapor phase. Purity and quantity of every magnetically sorted T cell population were checked by analytical flow cytometry. Genomic DNA was isolated from each sorted fraction and quantified by UV absorbance on a Nanodrop 2000c. The CDR3 starts with the cysteine, ends with the phenylalanine, and has 15 residues. The CDR3 DNA has 45 bases and is translated from base 1. From a lookup of the germline V gene, CDR1 and CDR2 are MNHEY and SVGAGI. V is reduced by 0 bases and J by 3 bases, leaving a spacing of 9 bases between them.

Using the deep immunoSEQ assay, TCR CDR3 regions were amplified from genomic DNA by multiplex PCR. Extracted genomic DNA from each cell subset was spread evenly across all wells of several immunoSEQ 96-well plates, with each plate serving as a replicate. Each replicate PCR for sorted subsets received about 220 ng genomic DNA, equal to about 30,000 T cell genomes. The purified libraries were quantified using a Qubit 3.0 fluorometer, sized with a Bioanalyzer 2100, and then quantified again using the KAPA Library Quantification kit. Every immunoSEQ 96-well plate was sequenced on a separate single-read 150-cycle Illumina NextSeq 550 flow cell. In the original analysis: Because the immunoSEQ output included only junctional sequences and no quality scores, the filtering could not be the same as the filtering used for full-length reads. To assign V/J genes and CDR3, sequences were annotated against IMGT germline references using PyIR, a Python wrapper for IgBLAST v1.9. Any read was removed if the V/J assignment was weak (E-value above 1e-6), the CDR3 was missing, or the read contained stop codons, out-of-frame junctions, or ambiguous translated residues. V3J clonotypes were defined by identical inferred V gene, J gene, and CDR3 amino acid sequence. The percentage overlap between two repertoires was calculated by dividing the number of shared unique clonotypes by the size of the smaller repertoire. RTK rarefaction, the Chao1 estimator, and Recon v2.1 estimates of unobserved clonotypes were used to assess repertoire richness. Generation probabilities for all TCRbeta clonotypes obtained by the gDNA method from a handful of donors were computed using OLGA. TCRdb holds this immuneACCESS table with in-frame rearrangements only. Some clones are missing; in checked studies, unresolved V genes explain under half, and the rest has no known cause. From that table come the V and J calls and clone size; the DNA was used to work out D and trimming. The sample table records 2 million to 3 million clones; 93% of these occur just once. Approximately 0.37% of the sample is held by the ten biggest clonotypes.

This sample stems from a study of shared clonotypes between healthy human individuals (dated by TCRdb to 2020 to 2022). Study-level background: Three men and a couple of women, aged 18 to 49 years, made up the cohort. For each donor, CD4 naive and CD4 memory were each given three plates, CD8 naive was given two plates, and CD8 memory was given one plate. To estimate repertoire size and how much clonotype sharing occurs between individuals, the study deeply sequenced the blood TCR repertoires of about five healthy adults. Different laboratories and diverse techniques were used to prepare libraries and sequence TCR repertoires, to increase sequencing depth and limit assay-specific biases. Leukapheresis yielded between about 0.94 and 10 billion PBMCs per donor.

Study-wide findings and limitations: Around 5.4% of naive CD4, 3.5% of naive CD8, about 2.5% of memory CD4, and roughly 0.4% of memory CD8 clonotypes were shared across several donors. Because the study included only a small number of donors, the genetic and exposure-history diversity represented was limited. Based on pairwise subsampling, the degree of clonotype sharing among donors was expected to be affected by sequencing depth. Clonotypes shared by all four sorted-subset donors showed higher generation probabilities than non-shared clonotypes. Sampling was restricted to blood, and TCR repertoires in tissues likely differ from the TCR repertoires found in blood. Incomplete sequencing was indicated by rarefaction of sorted-subset datasets, despite the large sequencing depth. Larger estimated clonotype richness was generally found for naive subsets than for memory subsets.

The TCR sequence derives from a man aged 18 to 29 in good health. Some clones in this sample may be carry-over from other donors' samples. Sequencing used naive CD4+ T cells from PBMCs. The label giving this sample's cell subset or site can be read as: CD45RA+ positively selected. The chain is encoded by TRBV6-5 joined to TRBJ1-3; 6 matching bases give a weak D call of TRBD1. Here is the DNA: TGTGCCAGCAGTTACTCCGGGGGGCTTGGAAACACCATATATTTT. Its coded protein is CASSYSGGLGNTIYF.